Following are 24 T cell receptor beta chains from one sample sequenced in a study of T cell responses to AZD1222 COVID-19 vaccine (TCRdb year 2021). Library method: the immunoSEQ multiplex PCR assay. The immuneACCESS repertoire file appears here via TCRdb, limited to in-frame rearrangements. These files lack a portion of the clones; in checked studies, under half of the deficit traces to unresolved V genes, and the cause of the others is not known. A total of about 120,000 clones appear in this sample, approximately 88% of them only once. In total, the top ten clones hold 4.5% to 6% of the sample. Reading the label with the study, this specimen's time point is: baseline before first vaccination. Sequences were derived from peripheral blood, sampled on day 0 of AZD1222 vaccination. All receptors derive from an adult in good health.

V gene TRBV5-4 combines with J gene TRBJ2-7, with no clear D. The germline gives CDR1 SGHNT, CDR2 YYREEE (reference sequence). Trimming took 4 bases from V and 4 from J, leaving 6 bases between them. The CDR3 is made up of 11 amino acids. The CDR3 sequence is CASSLDYEQYF. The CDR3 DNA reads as TGTGCCAGCAGCCTTGATTACGAGCAGTACTTC.

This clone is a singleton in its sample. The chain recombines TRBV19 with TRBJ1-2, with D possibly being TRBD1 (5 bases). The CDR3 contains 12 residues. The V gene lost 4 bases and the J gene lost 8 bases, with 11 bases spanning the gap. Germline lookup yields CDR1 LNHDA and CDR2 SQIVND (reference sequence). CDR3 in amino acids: CASSTRQSGYTF. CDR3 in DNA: TGTGCCAGTAGTACGAGACAGTCGGGCTACACCTTC. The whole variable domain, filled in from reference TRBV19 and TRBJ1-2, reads DGGITQSPKYLFRKEGQNVTLSCEQNLNHDAMYWYRQDPGQGLRLIYYSQIVNDFQKGDIAEGYSVSREKKESFPLTVTSAQKNPTAFYLCASSTRQSGYTFGSGTRLTVV.

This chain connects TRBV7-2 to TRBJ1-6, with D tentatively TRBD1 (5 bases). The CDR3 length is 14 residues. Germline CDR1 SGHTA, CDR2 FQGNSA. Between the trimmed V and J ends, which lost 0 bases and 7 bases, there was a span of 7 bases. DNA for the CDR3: TGTGCCAGCAGCTTAGCTGGGACCAATTCACCCCTCCACTTT. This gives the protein CASSLAGTNSPLHF.

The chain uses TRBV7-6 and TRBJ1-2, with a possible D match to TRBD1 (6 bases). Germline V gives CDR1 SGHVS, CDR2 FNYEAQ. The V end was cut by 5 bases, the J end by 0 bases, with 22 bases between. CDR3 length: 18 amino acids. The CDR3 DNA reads TGTGCCAGCAGCCCAAGGGGGTCGGGTCCCCCTACTAACTATGGCTACACCTTC. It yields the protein CASSPRGSGPPTNYGYTF.

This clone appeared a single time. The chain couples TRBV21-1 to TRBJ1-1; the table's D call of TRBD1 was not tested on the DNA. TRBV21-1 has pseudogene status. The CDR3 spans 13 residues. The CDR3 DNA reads TGTGCCAGCAGCATGGACAGTTGCACTGAAGCTTTCTTT. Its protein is CASSMDSCTEAFF.

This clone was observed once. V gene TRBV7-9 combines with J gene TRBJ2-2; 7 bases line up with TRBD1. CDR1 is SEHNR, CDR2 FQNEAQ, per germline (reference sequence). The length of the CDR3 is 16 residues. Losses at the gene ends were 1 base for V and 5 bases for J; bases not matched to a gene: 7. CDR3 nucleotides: TGTGCCAGCAGCTTAGTCCCACAGGGGTGGACCGGGGAGCTGTTTTTT. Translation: CASSLVPQGWTGELFF.

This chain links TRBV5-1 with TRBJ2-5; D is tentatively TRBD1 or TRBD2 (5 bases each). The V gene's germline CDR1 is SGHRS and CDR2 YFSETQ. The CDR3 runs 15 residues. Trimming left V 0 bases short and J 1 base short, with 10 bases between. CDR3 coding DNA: TGCGCCAGCAGCTTGGTTGGGACCATCCAAGAGACCCAGTACTTC. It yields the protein CASSLVGTIQETQYF.

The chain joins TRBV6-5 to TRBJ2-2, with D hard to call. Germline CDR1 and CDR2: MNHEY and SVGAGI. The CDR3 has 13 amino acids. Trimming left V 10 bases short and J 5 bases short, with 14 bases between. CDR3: CATKPRTTGELFF. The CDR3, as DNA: TGTGCCACCAAACCTAGGACGACCGGGGAGCTGTTTTTT.

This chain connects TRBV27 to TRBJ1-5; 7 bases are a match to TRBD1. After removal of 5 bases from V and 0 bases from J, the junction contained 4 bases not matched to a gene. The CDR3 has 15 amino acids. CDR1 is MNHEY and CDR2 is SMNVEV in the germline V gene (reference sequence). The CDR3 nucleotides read TGTGCCAGCAGTCGACAGGGCAATAGCAATCAGCCCCAGCATTTT. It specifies CASSRQGNSNQPQHF.

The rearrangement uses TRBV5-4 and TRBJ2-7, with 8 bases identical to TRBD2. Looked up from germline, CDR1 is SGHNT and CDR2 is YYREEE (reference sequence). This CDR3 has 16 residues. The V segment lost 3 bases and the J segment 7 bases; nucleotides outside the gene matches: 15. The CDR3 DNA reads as TGTGCCAGCAGCTACTATAGGTCGGGGGGGCCAGAAGAGCAGTACTTC. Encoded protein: CASSYYRSGGPEEQYF.

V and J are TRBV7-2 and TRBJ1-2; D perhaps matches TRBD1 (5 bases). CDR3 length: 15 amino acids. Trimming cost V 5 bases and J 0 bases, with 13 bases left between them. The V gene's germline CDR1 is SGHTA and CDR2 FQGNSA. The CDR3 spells CASSPFRQSNYGYTF. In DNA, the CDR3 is TGTGCCAGCAGCCCTTTCAGACAGTCTAACTATGGCTACACCTTC.

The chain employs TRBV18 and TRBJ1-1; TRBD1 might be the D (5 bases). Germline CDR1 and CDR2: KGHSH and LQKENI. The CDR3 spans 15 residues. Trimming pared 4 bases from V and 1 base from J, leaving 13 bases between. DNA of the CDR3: TGTGCCAGCTCACTAGGATCTCAGGGGAACACTGAAGCTTTCTTT. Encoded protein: CASSLGSQGNTEAFF. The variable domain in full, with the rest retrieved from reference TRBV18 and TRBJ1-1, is NAGVMQNPRHLVRRRGQEARLRCSPMKGHSHVYWYRQLPEEGLKFMVYLQKENIIDESGMPKERFSAEFPKEGPSILRIQQVVRGDSAAYFCASSLGSQGNTEAFFGQGTRLTVV.

For the CDR3, the DNA is TGTGCCAGCAGTCAACCGGGATACACCGCCGAGCAGTACTTC. It encodes CASSQPGYTAEQYF. The V gene is TRBV28, the J gene TRBJ2-7, with D tentatively TRBD2 (5 bases). Germline CDR1 MDHEN, CDR2 SYDVKM. This CDR3 has 14 residues. Trimming removed 5 bases from V and 6 bases from J, with 17 bases in between.

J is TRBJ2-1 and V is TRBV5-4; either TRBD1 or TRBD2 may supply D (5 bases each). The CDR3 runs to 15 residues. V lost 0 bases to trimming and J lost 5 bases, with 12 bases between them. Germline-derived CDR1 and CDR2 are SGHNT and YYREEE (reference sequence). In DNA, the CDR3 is TGTGCCAGCAGCTTGGGGCCGGGGCTGAACAATGAGCAGTTCTTC. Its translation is CASSLGPGLNNEQFF.

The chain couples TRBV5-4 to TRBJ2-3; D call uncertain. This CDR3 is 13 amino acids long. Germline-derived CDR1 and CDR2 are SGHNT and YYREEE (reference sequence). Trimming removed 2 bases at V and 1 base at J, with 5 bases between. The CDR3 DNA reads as TGTGCCAGCAGCTTAGTGGGCACAGATACGCAGTATTTT. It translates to CASSLVGTDTQYF.

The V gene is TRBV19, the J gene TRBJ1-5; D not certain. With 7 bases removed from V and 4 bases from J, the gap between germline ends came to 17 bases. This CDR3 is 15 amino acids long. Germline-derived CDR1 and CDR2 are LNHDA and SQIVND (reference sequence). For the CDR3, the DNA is TGTGCCAGTAACCCCGGTTCATCGGGAAATCAGCCCCAGCATTTT. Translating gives CASNPGSSGNQPQHF.

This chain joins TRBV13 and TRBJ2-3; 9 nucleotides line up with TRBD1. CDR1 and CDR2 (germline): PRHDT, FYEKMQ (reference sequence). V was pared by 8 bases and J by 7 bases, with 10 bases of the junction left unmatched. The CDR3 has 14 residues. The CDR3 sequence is CASDGTGSRNTQYF. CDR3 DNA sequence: TGTGCCAGCGACGGGACAGGGAGCAGAAATACGCAGTATTTT. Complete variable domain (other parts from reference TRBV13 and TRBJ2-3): AAGVIQSPRHLIKEKRETATLKCYPIPRHDTVYWYQQGPGQDPQFLISFYEKMQSDKGSIPDRFSAQQFSDYHSELNMSSLELGDSALYFCASDGTGSRNTQYFGPGTRLTVL.

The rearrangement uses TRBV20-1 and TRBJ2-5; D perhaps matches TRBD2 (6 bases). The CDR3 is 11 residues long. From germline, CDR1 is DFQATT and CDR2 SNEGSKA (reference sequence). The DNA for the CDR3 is TGCGCGGGATCAAAACAAGAGACCCAGTACTTC. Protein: CAGSKQETQYF.

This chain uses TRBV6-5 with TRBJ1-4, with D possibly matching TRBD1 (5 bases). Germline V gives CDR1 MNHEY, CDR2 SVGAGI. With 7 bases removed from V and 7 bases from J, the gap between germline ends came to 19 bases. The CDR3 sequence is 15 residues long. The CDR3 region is CASNLSMGRAEKLFF. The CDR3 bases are TGTGCCAGCAACCTCTCGATGGGGCGGGCTGAAAAACTGTTTTTT.

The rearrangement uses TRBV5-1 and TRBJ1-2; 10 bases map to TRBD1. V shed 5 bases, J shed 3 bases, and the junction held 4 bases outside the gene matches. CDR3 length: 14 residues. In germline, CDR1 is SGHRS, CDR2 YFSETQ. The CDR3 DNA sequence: TGCGCCAGCAGGGTCGGGACAGGGGACTATGGCTACACCTTC. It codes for CASRVGTGDYGYTF.

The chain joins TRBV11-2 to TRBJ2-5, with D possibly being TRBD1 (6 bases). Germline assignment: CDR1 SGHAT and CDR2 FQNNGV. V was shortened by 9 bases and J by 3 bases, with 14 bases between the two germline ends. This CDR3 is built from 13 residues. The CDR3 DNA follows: TGTGCCAGTGCTACAGGGATCGAAGAGACCCAGTACTTC. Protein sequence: CASATGIEETQYF.

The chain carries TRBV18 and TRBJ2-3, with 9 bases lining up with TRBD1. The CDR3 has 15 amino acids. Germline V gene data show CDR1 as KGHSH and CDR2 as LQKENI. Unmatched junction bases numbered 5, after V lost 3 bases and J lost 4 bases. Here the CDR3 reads CASSPGGQGADTQYF. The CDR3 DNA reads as TGTGCCAGCTCACCCGGGGGACAGGGTGCAGATACGCAGTATTTT.

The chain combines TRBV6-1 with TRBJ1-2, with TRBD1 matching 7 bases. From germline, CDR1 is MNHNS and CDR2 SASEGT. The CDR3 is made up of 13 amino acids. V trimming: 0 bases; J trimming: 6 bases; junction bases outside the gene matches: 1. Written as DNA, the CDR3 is TGTGCCAGCAGTGAAGCAACAGGGGATGGCTACACCTTC. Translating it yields CASSEATGDGYTF.

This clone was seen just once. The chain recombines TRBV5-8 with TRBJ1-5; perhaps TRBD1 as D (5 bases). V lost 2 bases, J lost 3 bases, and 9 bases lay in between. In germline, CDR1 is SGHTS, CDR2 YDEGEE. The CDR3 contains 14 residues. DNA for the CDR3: TGTGCCAGCAGCTTAGGGGTAAACAATCAGCCCCAGCATTTT. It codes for CASSLGVNNQPQHF.